The sequence of this TCR beta chain was determined in a study of shared clonotypes between healthy human individuals. About the research overall: Donors were two women and a few men aged 18 to 49. Points from the study as a whole: The study generally estimated greater richness for naive than memory subsets.

Profiling relied on immunoSEQ multiplex PCR, and the TCRdb table lists in-frame clones only, not all of them. The table shows about a million clones, with approximately 77% occurring only once. Notes on this clone: Its specificity is not known.

The receptor was isolated from a man aged 18 to 30 in good health. Some clones in this sample may be carry-over from other donors' samples. Sequenced sample: memory CD4+ T cells from PBMCs. Subset denoted: CD45RA-negative fraction.

The chain's CDR3 is CASSLPHLGGNTEAFF. CDR3 DNA sequence: TGTGCCAGCAGCTTGCCCCACCTAGGGGGGAACACTGAAGCTTTCTTT. The chain recombines TRBV5-4 with TRBJ1-1, with D perhaps TRBD1 (6 bases). V was trimmed by 1 base and J by 1 base, leaving 14 bases between them. Germline values: CDR1 SGHNT, CDR2 YYREEE (reference sequence). The length of the CDR3 is 16 residues.